One TCR beta chain is described in this entry. Its recognized antigen is unknown. There are no base qualities to consult, and no much larger clone falls within one base. This record belongs to a study of PD-1 blockade in classical Hodgkin lymphoma (TCRdb year 2020). Notes on the research overall: Nivolumab dosing was 3 mg/kg intravenously every 2 weeks, continuing until either disease progression or unacceptable toxicity. The study used TCR beta sequencing and CyTOF to define a peripheral blood immune signature of response to PD-1 blockade in classical Hodgkin lymphoma.

Overall study outcomes, separate from this receptor: Among trial patients, those achieving complete response had baseline diversity similar to that of newly diagnosed patients, while diversity was significantly lower in partial responders and progressors. Baseline TCR diversity was reported to be lower in newly diagnosed patients than in healthy donors, and even lower in relapsed/refractory patients. Diversity was lower in patients who began nivolumab less than 1 year after ASCT, so these patients were left out of later analyses to avoid confounding by immune reconstitution. A significant rise by C4D1 was seen in CD4+ but not CD8+ TCR diversity (p=0.0027 vs p=0.16), with the rise being most apparent in complete responders (p=0.02). The study was limited to a single clinical trial cohort, and causes of repertoire differences, possibly disease activity or prior therapy, remained undefined.

Genomic DNA was extracted with the Qiagen DNeasy kit from unsorted PBMCs and from negatively selected CD4+ and CD8+ fractions. TCR beta CDR3 regions were amplified by immunoSEQ multiplex PCR using primers annealing to V and J segments. A synthetic immune receptor repertoire was used to minimize amplification bias, and any residual bias was removed computationally once sequencing was done. The authors' analysis ran thus. Custom Python scripts were used to quantify repertoire diversity as the Shannon entropy index. The unsorted, CD4+ and CD8+ repertoires were each analyzed separately, with the exception of combined analyses, where CD4+ and CD8+ sequences were merged in silico. Clonal expansion was defined as at least a 2-fold frequency increase after treatment relative to C1D1, with a pseudocount of 0.5 for undetected baseline clones. Singleton clones were defined as clones with 0 or 1 copy at C1D1, and non-singleton clones were defined as clones with 2 or more copies. Clones expanded in unsorted samples were annotated as CD4+, CD8+ or unknown by matching protein sequences in sorted samples from the same patient. Wilcoxon tests were applied to paired samples to test diversity changes from C1D1 to C4D1. TCRdb's version of the immuneACCESS table is confined to in-frame rearrangements and falls short of the full clone set. An unresolved V gene accounts for under half of the shortfall where checked; the remainder is of unknown origin. Clone size and V and J calls were adopted from that table, with D and trimming inferred from the DNA. Here the sample has roughly 42,000 clones; over 60% occur a single time. In total, the top ten clones hold approximately 20% of the sample.

The time point label corresponds to: cycle 1 day 1 (C1D1), immediately before nivolumab initiation. Every trial patient had relapsed following autologous stem cell transplantation, and prior brentuximab vedotin exposure was what differed among cohorts A, B and C. The trial cohort was composed of 55 to 65 patients with relapsed/refractory classical Hodgkin lymphoma, for whom complete response, partial response or progressive disease was recorded as best overall response. Trial patients were treated with single-agent nivolumab in the multi-cohort phase II CheckMate 205 trial. Best overall response was determined by an independent review committee according to the 2007 International Working Group response criteria. Trial PBMCs were obtained immediately prior to nivolumab initiation (C1D1) and on therapy at cycle 2 day 1 and cycle 4 day 1. Peripheral blood was collected in 8 mL Vacutainer Cell Preparation Tubes, from which PBMCs were isolated by centrifugation and then cryopreserved.

The source material was peripheral blood mononuclear cells (PBMCs), sampled at baseline. The source is a human donor with classical Hodgkin lymphoma.

The CDR3 sequence is CASSYYTGRIGNEQFF. The DNA reads TGTGCCAGCAGTTACTACACCGGGCGCATAGGCAATGAGCAGTTCTTC. The chain is made from TRBV6-5 and TRBJ2-1; the D segment cannot be called with confidence. V is reduced by 1 base and J by 6 bases, leaving a spacing of 16 bases between them. The CDR3 contains 16 residues, cysteine and phenylalanine counted. Of the read, only the CDR3 DNA is kept; its 48 bases are in frame from base 1. CDR1 MNHEY and CDR2 SVGAGI are derived from the germline V gene.